This T cell receptor (beta chain) was found in a study of T cell responses to AZD1222 COVID-19 vaccine. CDR3 size: 17 residues. The repertoire was sequenced with immunoSEQ multiplex PCR; TCRdb's copy has only in-frame clones and lacks some. The table lists about 130,000 clones, 92% of them singletons. The table lists this clone with a count of one. The specimen was peripheral blood, collected 28 days after the second AZD1222 dose. The sequence derives from an adult who received the AZD1222 COVID-19 vaccine. The V call is TRBV21-1, the J call TRBJ2-1; the D call of TRBD2 is as the table states it, not checked on the DNA. TRBV21-1 is deemed a pseudogene. CDR3 bases: TGTGCCAGCACCCCTGTTAGCGGGACGGTAACTTACAATGAGCAGTTCTTC. Protein: CASTPVSGTVTYNEQFF.